A single sample gave rise to the 29 T cell receptor beta chains below, sequenced in a study of cytomegalovirus exposure and HLA in healthy donors. This PCR relied on a set of 60 Vbeta primers and 13 Jbeta primers. Here immunoSEQ multiplex PCR was the method, and the copy in TCRdb shows in-frame clones only, minus some. The sample lists roughly 120,000 clones, under 85% occurring once. Specimen: PBMCs. These receptors all stem from a human donor in good health.

This clone was picked up a small number of times. The CDR3 sequence: CSVVPPPRGNTEAFF. CDR3 DNA sequence: TGCAGCGTTGTCCCCCCGCCGCGGGGCAACACTGAAGCTTTCTTT. The rearrangement uses TRBV29-1 and TRBJ1-1; D is possibly TRBD1 (5 bases). V lost 4 bases and J 2 bases, leaving 17 bases between the germline ends. Germline V gene data show CDR1 as SQVTM and CDR2 as ANQGSEA. The CDR3 spans 15 residues.

V usage is TRBV7-2 and J usage is TRBJ2-7; TRBD2 might be the D (6 bases). The germline V and J ends were trimmed by 1 base and 1 base, with 8 bases remaining between them. The germline CDR1 and CDR2 sequences are SGHTA and FQGNSA. The CDR3 covers 14 residues. The CDR3 is CASSLGGRSYEQYF. The DNA of the CDR3 is TGTGCCAGCAGCTTAGGAGGGAGGTCCTACGAGCAGTACTTC. The variable domain in full, with the rest retrieved from reference TRBV7-2 and TRBJ2-7, is GAGVSQSPSNKVTEKGKDVELRCDPISGHTALYWYRQSLGQGLEFLIYFQGNSAPDKSGLPSDRFSAERTGGSVSTLTIQRTQQEDSAVYLCASSLGGRSYEQYFGPGTRLTVT.

This rearrangement joins TRBV28 to TRBJ2-7, with 14 bases aligning to TRBD2. Germline V lookup: CDR1 MDHEN, CDR2 SYDVKM. The CDR3 has 17 residues. The V segment lost 7 bases and the J segment 3 bases; nucleotides outside the gene matches: 11. CDR3 nucleotide sequence: TGTGCCAGCAAGGTCTCCGGGACTAGCGGGAGTAGCTACGAGCAGTACTTC. It yields the protein CASKVSGTSGSSYEQYF.

This sequence joins TRBV27 and TRBJ2-7, with TRBD1 matching over 10 bases. The germline V gene has CDR1 MNHEY and CDR2 SMNVEV (reference sequence). The length of the CDR3 is 14 residues. V lost 5 bases, J lost 3 bases, and 4 bases stayed unmatched. DNA for the CDR3: TGTGCCAGCAGTACCCGGACAGGGGGCTACGAGCAGTACTTC. Its translation: CASSTRTGGYEQYF.

This clone was counted only a few times. The rearrangement uses TRBV28 and TRBJ2-7, with a possible D match to TRBD1 (6 bases). Looked up from germline, CDR1 is MDHEN and CDR2 is SYDVKM. The ends were cut back, 4 bases at V and 3 bases at J, with 7 bases in the middle. The CDR3 runs 12 residues. Here the CDR3 reads CASSYRDYEQYF. CDR3 DNA sequence: TGTGCCAGCAGTTACAGGGACTACGAGCAGTACTTC.

The rearrangement joins TRBV13 to TRBJ2-5, with 10 bases fitting TRBD2. The CDR3 extends over 16 amino acids. J lost 5 bases, V lost 2 bases, and 8 bases had no gene match. Per germline, CDR1 PRHDT and CDR2 FYEKMQ (reference sequence). CDR3 in amino acids: CASSLTAGGPWETQYF. The CDR3, as DNA: TGTGCCAGCAGCTTAACAGCGGGAGGGCCGTGGGAGACCCAGTACTTC.

This sequence joins TRBV7-6 and TRBJ2-1; TRBD2 matches at 13 bases. This CDR3 region has 15 residues. After removal of 7 bases from V and 8 bases from J, the junction contained 8 bases not matched to a gene. Germline CDR1 reads SGHVS; CDR2 reads FNYEAQ. This CDR3 is CASTGLAGVGDEQFF. CDR3 in DNA: TGTGCCAGCACCGGACTAGCGGGAGTAGGCGATGAGCAGTTCTTC.

J is TRBJ2-2 and V is TRBV6-1; possibly TRBD2 for D (5 bases). CDR1 and CDR2 from the germline V gene are MNHNS and SASEGT. The V end lost 2 bases, the J end lost 1 base, and 14 bases lay between the germline ends. This CDR3 contains 17 residues. The CDR3 loop is CASSEPTRLQNTGELFF. CDR3 DNA sequence: TGTGCCAGCAGTGAACCGACGAGACTACAGAACACCGGGGAGCTGTTTTTT.

This clone was observed a handful of times. The germline gene is not matched at one end of the junction; a read error may be the cause. The chain uses TRBV7-9 and TRBJ2-1; tentatively, D is TRBD2 (5 bases). Per germline, CDR1 SEHNR and CDR2 FQNEAQ (reference sequence). The CDR3 sequence is 16 residues long. CDR3 protein: CSSSLTRASTYNEQFF. The CDR3 DNA follows: TGTTCCAGCAGCTTAACTAGGGCCTCCACCTACAATGAGCAGTTCTTC.

The gene calls are TRBV11-2 and TRBJ2-6, with 12 bases fitting TRBD2. Per the germline V gene, CDR1 is SGHAT and CDR2 is FQNNGV. The CDR3 extends over 16 amino acids. The V segment lost 2 bases and the J segment 15 bases; nucleotides outside the gene matches: 11. CDR3 bases: TGTGCCAGCAGCTTATCGTCGGCTAGCGGGAGGGTTTACCTGACTTTC. This gives the protein CASSLSSASGRVYLTF.

The chain recombines TRBV11-2 with TRBJ2-1; 9 nucleotides agree with TRBD2. This CDR3 spans 16 amino acids. Germline V CDR1 and CDR2: SGHAT, FQNNGV. The junction had 6 bases not matched to a gene; V was cut back by 1 base and J by 5 bases. DNA of the CDR3: TGTGCCAGCAGCTTAGTACCGACTAGCGGTAACAATGAGCAGTTCTTC. The encoded protein is CASSLVPTSGNNEQFF. The entire variable domain, with the rest obtained from reference TRBV11-2 and TRBJ2-1, is as follows: EAGVAQSPRYKIIEKRQSVAFWCNPISGHATLYWYQQILGQGPKLLIQFQNNGVVDDSQLPKDRFSAERLKGVDSTLKIQPAKLEDSAVYLCASSLVPTSGNNEQFFGPGTRLTVL.

The chain is built from TRBV28 and TRBJ2-6; the D gene is possibly TRBD1 (6 bases). This CDR3 is built from 17 residues. Per the germline V gene, CDR1 is MDHEN and CDR2 is SYDVKM. With 7 bases removed from V and 0 bases from J, the gap between germline ends came to 16 bases. The CDR3 region is CASTLPTGFSGANVLTF. Written as DNA, the CDR3 is TGTGCCAGCACCCTACCCACAGGGTTCTCTGGGGCCAACGTCCTGACTTTC.

The J gene is TRBJ2-1, the V gene TRBV9, with D tentatively TRBD1 (7 bases). The CDR3 sequence is 15 residues long. From germline, CDR1 is SGDLS and CDR2 YYNGEE. Trimming took 1 base from V and 2 from J, leaving 10 bases between them. The CDR3 nucleotides read TGTGCCAGCAGCGTACAGGGGGGTACCTACAATGAGCAGTTCTTC. Its protein is CASSVQGGTYNEQFF.

The chain joins TRBV5-1 to TRBJ1-1; D is unclear. V lost 3 bases, J lost 2 bases, and 8 bases lay in between. This CDR3 has 13 amino acids. The germline V gene has CDR1 SGHRS and CDR2 YFSETQ. CDR3 DNA sequence: TGCGCCAGCAGCTCGGAGGGAAACACTGAAGCTTTCTTT. Its translation: CASSSEGNTEAFF. Complete variable domain (other parts from reference TRBV5-1 and TRBJ1-1): KAGVTQTPRYLIKTRGQQVTLSCSPISGHRSVSWYQQTPGQGLQFLFEYFSETQRNKGNFPGRFSGRQFSNSRSEMNVSTLELGDSALYLCASSSEGNTEAFFGQGTRLTVV.

The rearrangement uses TRBV18 and TRBJ2-2, with 14 bases aligning to TRBD2. Germline CDR1 and CDR2: KGHSH and LQKENI. V was pared by 3 bases and J by 7 bases, with 7 bases of the junction left unmatched. The CDR3 length is 17 residues. For the CDR3, the DNA is TGTGCCAGCTCACCTGGGACTAGCGGGAGTGTTATCGGGGAGCTGTTTTTT. Translation gives CASSPGTSGSVIGELFF. The entire variable domain, with the rest obtained from reference TRBV18 and TRBJ2-2, is as follows: NAGVMQNPRHLVRRRGQEARLRCSPMKGHSHVYWYRQLPEEGLKFMVYLQKENIIDESGMPKERFSAEFPKEGPSILRIQQVVRGDSAAYFCASSPGTSGSVIGELFFGEGSRLTVL.

The chain carries TRBV28 and TRBJ2-5, with D tentatively TRBD1 (6 bases). V was cut by 4 bases and J by 5 bases, with 11 bases left in between. The germline CDR1 and CDR2 sequences are MDHEN and SYDVKM. This CDR3 comprises 13 residues. The CDR3 sequence: CASSSRGWETQYF. Written as DNA, the CDR3 is TGTGCCAGCAGTTCCAGGGGTTGGGAGACCCAGTACTTC.

The rearrangement joins TRBV6-5 to TRBJ1-1, with D hard to call. Germline lookup yields CDR1 MNHEY and CDR2 SVGAGI. V lost 6 bases and J 0 bases, leaving 11 bases between the germline ends. The CDR3 consists of 14 residues. DNA for the CDR3: TGTGCCAGCAGCTATACAGCTATGAACACTGAAGCTTTCTTT. Amino acid sequence: CASSYTAMNTEAFF.

The CDR3 nucleotides are TGTGCCAGCTCGGAGGCGGGATTCAGCTACACAGATACGCAGTATTTT. Protein sequence: CASSEAGFSYTDTQYF. This chain uses TRBV5-6 with TRBJ2-3, with TRBD2 as a possible D gene (6 bases). Per the germline V gene, CDR1 is SGHDT and CDR2 is YYEEEE. V lost 7 bases to trimming and J lost 2 bases, with 20 bases between them. This CDR3 has 16 amino acids.

CDR3: CASSPGNRGGMNTEAFF. CDR3 nucleotides: TGTGCCAGCAGCCCGGGAAACAGGGGCGGAATGAACACTGAAGCTTTCTTT. This sequence joins TRBV7-9 and TRBJ1-1; TRBD1 matches 7 bases. The CDR3 totals 17 residues. The J segment lost 0 bases and the V segment lost 5 bases, leaving 12 bases of the junction unmatched. Germline CDR1 SEHNR, CDR2 FQNEAQ (reference sequence).

J is TRBJ1-3 and V is TRBV5-4; tentatively, D is TRBD1 (5 bases). The CDR3 totals 16 residues. The V end was cut by 2 bases, the J end by 0 bases, with 12 bases between. The germline V gene has CDR1 SGHNT and CDR2 YYREEE (reference sequence). The CDR3 nucleotides read TGTGCCAGCAGCTTTCAGGGTTTACTCTCTGGAAACACCATATATTTT. This translates into CASSFQGLLSGNTIYF.

The J gene is TRBJ2-4, the V gene TRBV21-1; the DNA was not used to check the table's D call, TRBD2. TRBV21-1 is recorded as a pseudogene. There are 18 residues in the CDR3. CDR3 in amino acids: CASSRHRLAGLAKNIQYF. In DNA, the CDR3 is TGTGCCAGCAGCAGGCATAGACTAGCGGGGTTAGCCAAAAACATTCAGTACTTC.

In regard to this clone: A read error may produce the germline difference seen at one junction end. V gene TRBV4-1 combines with J gene TRBJ1-2; 8 bases align to TRBD1. The CDR3 sequence is 18 residues long. The germline V gene has CDR1 MGHRA and CDR2 YSYEKL. The CDR3 nucleotides are TGCGCCAGCAGCCAAGAGGTTCTGCGCACAGGGGGTTCCTATGGCTACGCCTTC. It translates to CASSQEVLRTGGSYGYAF.

This clone was seen only once. The V and J genes are TRBV6-5 and TRBJ1-5, with 11 bases fitting TRBD1. Germline V gene lookup returns CDR1 MNHEY and CDR2 SVGAGI. The CDR3 loop spans 15 amino acids. J gave up 7 bases and V 2 bases, and 4 bases lay outside the gene matches. The CDR3 DNA follows: TGTGCCAGCAGTTACGGAGGACAGGGGGCCCAGCCCCAGCATTTT. This encodes CASSYGGQGAQPQHF.

Concerning this clone itself: Compared with germline, one end of the junction differs, possibly owing to a read error. The sample has other DNA sequences that encode this CDR3 too. This chain links TRBV28 with TRBJ1-2, with 10 positions matching TRBD1. The germline V gene encodes CDR1 MDHEN and CDR2 SYDVKM. The CDR3 is made up of 20 amino acids. CDR3 loop: CASSSPPGQGTLYLNYGYTF. Here the CDR3 DNA reads TGCGCCAGCAGTTCGCCCCCGGGACAGGGGACCTTATACCTAAACTATGGCTACACCTTC.

The gene calls are TRBV7-8 and TRBJ1-5; tentative D call: TRBD1 (6 bases). Between the trimmed V and J ends, which lost 8 bases and 6 bases, there was a span of 14 bases. This CDR3 comprises 13 residues. The germline gives CDR1 SGHVS, CDR2 FQNEAQ. The CDR3 nucleotides are TGTGCCAGCTGCGACGGGGGGGCTCAGCCCCAGCATTTT. Its protein product is CASCDGGAQPQHF. The full variable domain, rest sourced from reference TRBV7-8 and TRBJ1-5, is GAGVSQSPRYKVAKRGQDVALRCDPISGHVSLFWYQQALGQGPEFLTYFQNEAQLDKSGLPSDRFFAERPEGSVSTLKIQRTQQEDSAVYLCASCDGGAQPQHFGDGTRLSIL.

Only one count was recorded for this clone. The chain couples TRBV15 to TRBJ2-1; TRBD1 is a possible D gene (7 bases). V lost 10 bases and J 10 bases, leaving 26 bases between the germline ends. This CDR3 has 15 residues. CDR1 is LNHNV, CDR2 YYDKDF, per germline (reference sequence). The CDR3 sequence: CAIRGASRLWSEQFF. The CDR3 coding sequence is TGTGCCATCAGGGGGGCTAGCCGCCTGTGGTCGGAGCAGTTCTTC. Full variable domain (remainder filled in from reference TRBV15 and TRBJ2-1): DAMVIQNPRYQVTQFGKPVTLSCSQTLNHNVMYWYQQKSSQAPKLLFHYYDKDFNNEADTPDNFQSRRPNTSFCFLDIRSPGLGDTAMYLCAIRGASRLWSEQFFGPGTRLTVL.

This chain uses TRBV14 with TRBJ2-3, with a tentative D call TRBD2 (6 bases). This CDR3 has 15 residues. Germline assignment: CDR1 SGHDN and CDR2 FVKESK. V lost 0 bases and J lost 5, with 12 bases in between. The CDR3, as DNA: TGTGCCAGCAGCCAAGATGGAGGGTTCAGAGATACGCAGTATTTT. It translates to CASSQDGGFRDTQYF.

The chain recombines TRBV27 with TRBJ2-2; weak D call: TRBD2 (6 bases). This CDR3 spans 13 amino acids. The V end was cut by 6 bases, the J end by 7 bases, with 12 bases between. Germline CDR1 is MNHEY and CDR2 is SMNVEV (reference sequence). CDR3 nucleotides: TGTGCCAGCAGGCGGGGAACCGTCGGGGAGCTGTTTTTT. Amino acid sequence: CASRRGTVGELFF.

A word on this clone: This CDR3 is also generated by other DNA sequences in the sample. The chain carries TRBV4-1 and TRBJ2-7; 8 bases are a match to TRBD1. Germline V gene lookup returns CDR1 MGHRA and CDR2 YSYEKL. The ends lost 4 bases at V and 3 bases at J; junction bases unmatched: 2. This CDR3 region has 13 residues. CDR3 sequence (DNA): TGCGCCAGCAGCCGACAGGGGAGCTACGAGCAGTACTTC. Translating it yields CASSRQGSYEQYF.